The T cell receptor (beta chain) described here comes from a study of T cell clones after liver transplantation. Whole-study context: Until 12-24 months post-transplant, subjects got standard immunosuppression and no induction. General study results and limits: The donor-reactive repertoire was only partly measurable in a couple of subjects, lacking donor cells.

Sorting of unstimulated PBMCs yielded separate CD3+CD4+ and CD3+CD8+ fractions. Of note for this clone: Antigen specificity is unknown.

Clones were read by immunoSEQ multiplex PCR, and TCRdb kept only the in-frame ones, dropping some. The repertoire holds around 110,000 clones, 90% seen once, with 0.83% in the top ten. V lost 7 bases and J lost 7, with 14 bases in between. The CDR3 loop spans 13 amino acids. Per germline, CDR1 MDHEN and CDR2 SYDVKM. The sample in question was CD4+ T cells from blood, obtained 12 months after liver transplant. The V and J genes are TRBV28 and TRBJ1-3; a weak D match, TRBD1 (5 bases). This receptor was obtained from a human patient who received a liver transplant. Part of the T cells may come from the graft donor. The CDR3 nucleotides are TGTGCCAGCATGCAGGGATCTAGGAACACCATATATTTT. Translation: CASMQGSRNTIYF.